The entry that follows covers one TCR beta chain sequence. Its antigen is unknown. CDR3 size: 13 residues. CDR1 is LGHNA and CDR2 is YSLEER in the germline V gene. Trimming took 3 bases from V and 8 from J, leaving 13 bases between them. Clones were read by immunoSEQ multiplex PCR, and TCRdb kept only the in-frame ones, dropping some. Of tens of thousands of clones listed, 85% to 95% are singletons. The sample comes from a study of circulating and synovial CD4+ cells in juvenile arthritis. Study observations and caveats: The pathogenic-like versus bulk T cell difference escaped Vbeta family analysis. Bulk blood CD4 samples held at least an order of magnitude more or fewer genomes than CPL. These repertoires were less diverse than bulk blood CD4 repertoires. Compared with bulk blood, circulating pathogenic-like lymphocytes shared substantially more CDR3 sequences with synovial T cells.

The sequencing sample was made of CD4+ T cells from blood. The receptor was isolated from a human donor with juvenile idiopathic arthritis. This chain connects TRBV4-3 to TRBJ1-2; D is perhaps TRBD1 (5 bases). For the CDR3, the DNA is TGCGCCAGCAGCCACTTAGGGACTGAAGGCTACACCTTC. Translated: CASSHLGTEGYTF.